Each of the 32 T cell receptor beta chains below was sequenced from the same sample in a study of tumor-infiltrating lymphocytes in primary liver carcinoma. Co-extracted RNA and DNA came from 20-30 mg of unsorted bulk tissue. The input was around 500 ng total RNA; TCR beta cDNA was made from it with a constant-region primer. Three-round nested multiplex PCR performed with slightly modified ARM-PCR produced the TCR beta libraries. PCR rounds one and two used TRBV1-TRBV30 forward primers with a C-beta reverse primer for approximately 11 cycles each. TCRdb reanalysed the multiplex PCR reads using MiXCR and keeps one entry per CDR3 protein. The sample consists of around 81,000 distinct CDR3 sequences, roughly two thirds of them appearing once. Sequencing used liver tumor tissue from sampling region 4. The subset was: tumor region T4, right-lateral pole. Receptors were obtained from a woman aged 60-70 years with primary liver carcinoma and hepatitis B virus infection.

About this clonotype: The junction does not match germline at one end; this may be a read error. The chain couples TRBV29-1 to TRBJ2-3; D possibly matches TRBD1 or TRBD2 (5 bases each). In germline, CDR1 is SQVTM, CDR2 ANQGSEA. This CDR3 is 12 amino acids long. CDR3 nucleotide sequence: TGCGGCGCGACGACAGCGGAAGATACACAGTATTTT. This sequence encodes CGATTAEDTQYF.

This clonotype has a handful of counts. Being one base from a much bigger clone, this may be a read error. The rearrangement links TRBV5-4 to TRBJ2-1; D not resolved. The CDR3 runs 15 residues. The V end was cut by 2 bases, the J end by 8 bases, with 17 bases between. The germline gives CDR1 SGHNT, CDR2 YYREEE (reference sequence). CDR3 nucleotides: TGTGCCAGCAGCTTAACCGGGTCCAACCTCTATGAGCAGTTCTTC. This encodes CASSLTGSNLYEQFF. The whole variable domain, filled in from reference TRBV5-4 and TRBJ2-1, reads ETGVTQSPTHLIKTRGQQVTLRCSSQSGHNTVSWYQQALGQGPQFIFQYYREEENGRGNFPPRFSGLQFPNYSSELNVNALELDDSALYLCASSLTGSNLYEQFFGPGTRLTVL.

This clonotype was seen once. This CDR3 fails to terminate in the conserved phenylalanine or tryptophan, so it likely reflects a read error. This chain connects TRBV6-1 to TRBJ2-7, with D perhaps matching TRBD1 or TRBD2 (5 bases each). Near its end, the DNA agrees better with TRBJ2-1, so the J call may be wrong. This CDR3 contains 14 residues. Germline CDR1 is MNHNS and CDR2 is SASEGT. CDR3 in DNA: TGTGCCAGCATGTCAGTACGGGGCGCCTACGAGCAGTTCTTA. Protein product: CASMSVRGAYEQFL.

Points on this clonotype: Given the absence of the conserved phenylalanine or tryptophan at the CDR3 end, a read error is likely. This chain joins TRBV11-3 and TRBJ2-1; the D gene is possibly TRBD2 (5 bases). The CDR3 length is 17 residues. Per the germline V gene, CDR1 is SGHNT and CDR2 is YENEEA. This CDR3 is CASSLGFRGLSYNGQFL. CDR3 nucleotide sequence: TGTGCCAGCAGCTTAGGGTTCCGCGGGCTTTCCTACAATGGGCAGTTCCTC.

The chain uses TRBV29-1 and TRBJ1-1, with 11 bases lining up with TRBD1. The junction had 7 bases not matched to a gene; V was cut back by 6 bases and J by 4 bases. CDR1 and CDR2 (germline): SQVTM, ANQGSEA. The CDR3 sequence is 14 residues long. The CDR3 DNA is TGCAGCGTATCCGCTGGGACAGGGGGCACTGAAGCTTTCTTT. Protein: CSVSAGTGGTEAFF. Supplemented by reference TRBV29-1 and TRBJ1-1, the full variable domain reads SAVISQKPSRDICQRGTSLTIQCQVDSQVTMMFWYRQQPGQSLTLIATANQGSEATYESGFVIDKFPISRPNLTFSTLTVSNMSPEDSSIYLCSVSAGTGGTEAFFGQGTRLTVV.

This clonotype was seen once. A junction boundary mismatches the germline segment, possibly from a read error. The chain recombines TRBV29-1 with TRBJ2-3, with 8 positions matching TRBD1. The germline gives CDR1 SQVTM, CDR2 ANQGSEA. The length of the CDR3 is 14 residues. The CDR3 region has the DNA TGCAGCGCTGGGGACAGGACCCTCACAGATGCGCAATATTTT. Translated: CSAGDRTLTDAQYF.

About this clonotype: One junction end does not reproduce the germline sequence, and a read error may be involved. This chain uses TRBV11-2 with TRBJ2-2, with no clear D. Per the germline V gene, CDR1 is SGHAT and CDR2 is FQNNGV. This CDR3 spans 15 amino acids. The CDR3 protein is CASSPPQGSTGEQFF. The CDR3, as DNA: TGTGCCAGCAGCCCTCCACAAGGATCGACCGGAGAGCAGTTTTTT.

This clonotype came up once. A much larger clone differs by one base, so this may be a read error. CDR3 sequence reads: CASSLNPGEHLF. CDR3 nucleotide sequence: TGTGCCAGCAGCTTAAACCCCGGTGAGCATCTCTTC. V usage is TRBV11-3 and J usage is TRBJ2-1; D gene uncertain. Germline V gene sequence: CDR1 SGHNT, CDR2 YENEEA. CDR3 length: 12 amino acids. The full variable domain, completed using reference TRBV11-3 and TRBJ2-1, is EAGVVQSPRYKIIEKKQPVAFWCNPISGHNTLYWYLQNLGQGPELLIRYENEEAVDDSQLPKDRFSAERLKGVDSTLKIQPAELGDSAVYLCASSLNPGEHLFGPGTRLTVL.

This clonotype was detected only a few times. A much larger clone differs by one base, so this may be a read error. The CDR3 sequence is CATSDGAGGLAERFF. The CDR3 nucleotides are TGTGCCACCAGTGATGGAGCGGGAGGGCTGGCTGAGCGGTTCTTC. The chain recombines TRBV24-1 with TRBJ2-1; 10 bases are a match to TRBD2. Germline V CDR1 and CDR2: KGHDR, SFDVKD. This CDR3 has 15 amino acids.

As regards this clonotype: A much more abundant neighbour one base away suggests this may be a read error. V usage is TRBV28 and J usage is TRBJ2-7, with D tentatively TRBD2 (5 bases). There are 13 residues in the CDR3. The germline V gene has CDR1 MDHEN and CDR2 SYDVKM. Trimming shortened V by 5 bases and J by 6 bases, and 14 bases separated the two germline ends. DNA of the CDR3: TGTGCCAGCAGTCCCCGACTATCTTGCGAGCAGTACTTC. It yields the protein CASSPRLSCEQYF.

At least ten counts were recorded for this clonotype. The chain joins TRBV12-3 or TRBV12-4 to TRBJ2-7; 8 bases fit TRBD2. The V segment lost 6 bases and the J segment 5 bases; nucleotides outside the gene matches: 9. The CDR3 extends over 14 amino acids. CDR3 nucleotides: TGTGCCAGCAGGATAACGGGAGGGAGCAACGAGCAGTACTTC. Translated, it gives CASRITGGSNEQYF.

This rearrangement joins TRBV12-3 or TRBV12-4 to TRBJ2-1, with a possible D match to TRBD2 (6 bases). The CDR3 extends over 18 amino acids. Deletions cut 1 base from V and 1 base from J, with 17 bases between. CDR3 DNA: TGTGCCAGCAGTTTAGATTCTAGCGTGATGTCGTCCTACAATGAGCAGTTCTTC. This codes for CASSLDSSVMSSYNEQFF.

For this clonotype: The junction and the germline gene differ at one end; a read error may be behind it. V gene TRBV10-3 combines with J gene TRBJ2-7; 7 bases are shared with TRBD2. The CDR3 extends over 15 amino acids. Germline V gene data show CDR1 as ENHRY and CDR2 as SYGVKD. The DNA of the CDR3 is TGTGCCATTAGTGACCAAGCTAGCGGTTCCTACGAGAAGTACTTC. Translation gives CAISDQASGSYEKYF.

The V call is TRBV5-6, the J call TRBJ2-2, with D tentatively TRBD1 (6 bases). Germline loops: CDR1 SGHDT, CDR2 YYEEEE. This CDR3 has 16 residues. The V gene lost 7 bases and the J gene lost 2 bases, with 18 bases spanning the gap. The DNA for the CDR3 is TGTGCCAGCGGCAGACAAGGCAGGGGAAACACCGGGGAGCTGTTTTTT. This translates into CASGRQGRGNTGELFF.

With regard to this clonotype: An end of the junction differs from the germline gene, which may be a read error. The CDR3 coding sequence is TGTGCCAGCAGCTTTTTGGGTGGTACAGGTACGCAGTATTTT. It encodes CASSFLGGTGTQYF. V usage is TRBV5-4 and J usage is TRBJ2-3, with D perhaps matching TRBD1 (5 bases). The length of the CDR3 is 14 residues. CDR1 and CDR2 (germline): SGHNT, YYREEE (reference sequence).

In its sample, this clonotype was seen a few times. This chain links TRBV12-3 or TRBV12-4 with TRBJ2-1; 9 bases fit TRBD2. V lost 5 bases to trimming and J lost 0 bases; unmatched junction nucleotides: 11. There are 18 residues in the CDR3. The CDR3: CASSPGLAWSNSYNEQFF. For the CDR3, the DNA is TGTGCCAGCAGTCCCGGACTAGCGTGGTCAAACTCCTACAATGAGCAGTTCTTC.

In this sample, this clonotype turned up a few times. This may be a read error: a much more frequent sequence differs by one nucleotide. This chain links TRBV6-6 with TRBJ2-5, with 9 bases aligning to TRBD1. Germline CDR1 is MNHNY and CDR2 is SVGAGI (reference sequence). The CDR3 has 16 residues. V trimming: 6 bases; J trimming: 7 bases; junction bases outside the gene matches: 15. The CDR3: CASSQGTGGAVGTQYF. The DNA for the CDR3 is TGTGCCAGCAGCCAGGGCACAGGGGGCGCGGTAGGGACCCAGTACTTC.

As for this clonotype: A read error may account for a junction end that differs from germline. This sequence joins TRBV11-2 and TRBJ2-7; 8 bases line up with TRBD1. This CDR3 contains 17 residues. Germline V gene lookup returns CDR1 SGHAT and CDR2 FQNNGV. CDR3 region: CASSTIPGQESSYGQYF. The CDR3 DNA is TGTGCCAGCAGCACGATCCCGGGACAGGAAAGCTCCTACGGGCAGTACTTC. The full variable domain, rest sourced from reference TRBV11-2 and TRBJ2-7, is EAGVAQSPRYKIIEKRQSVAFWCNPISGHATLYWYQQILGQGPKLLIQFQNNGVVDDSQLPKDRFSAERLKGVDSTLKIQPAKLEDSAVYLCASSTIPGQESSYGQYFGPGTRLTVT.

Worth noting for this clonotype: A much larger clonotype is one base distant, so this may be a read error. The CDR3 region is CASSATRGSYNEQFF. The CDR3 bases are TGTGCCAGCAGCGCCACTAGGGGCTCCTACAATGAGCAGTTCTTC. V and J are TRBV7-3 and TRBJ2-1; the D gene could be TRBD1 or TRBD2 (5 bases each). V lost 5 bases, J lost 0 bases, and 11 bases lay in between. The CDR3 has 15 amino acids. CDR1 and CDR2 (germline): SGHTA, FQGTGA. Full variable domain (rest looked up from reference TRBV7-3 and TRBJ2-1): GAGVSQTPSNKVTEKGKYVELRCDPISGHTALYWYRQSLGQGPEFLIYFQGTGAADDSGLPNDRFFAVRPEGSVSTLKIQRTERGDSAVYLCASSATRGSYNEQFFGPGTRLTVL.

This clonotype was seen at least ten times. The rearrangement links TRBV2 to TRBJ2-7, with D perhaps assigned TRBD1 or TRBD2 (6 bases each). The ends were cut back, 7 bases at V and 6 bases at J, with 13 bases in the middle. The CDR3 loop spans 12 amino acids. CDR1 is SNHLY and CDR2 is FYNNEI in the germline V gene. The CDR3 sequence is CASKGEAGEQYF. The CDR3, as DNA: TGTGCCAGCAAGGGGGAGGCTGGCGAGCAGTACTTC. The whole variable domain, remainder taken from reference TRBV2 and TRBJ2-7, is EPEVTQTPSHQVTQMGQEVILRCVPISNHLYFYWYRQILGQKVEFLVSFYNNEISEKSEIFDDQFSVERPDGSNFTLKIRSTKLEDSAMYFCASKGEAGEQYFGPGTRLTVT.

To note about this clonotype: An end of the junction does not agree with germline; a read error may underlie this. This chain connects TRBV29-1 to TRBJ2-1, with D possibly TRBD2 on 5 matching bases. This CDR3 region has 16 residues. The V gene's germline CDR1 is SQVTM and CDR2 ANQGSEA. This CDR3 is CRVEGTLAPEWNEQFF. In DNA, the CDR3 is TGTAGGGTTGAGGGAACGCTAGCTCCCGAGTGGAATGAGCAGTTCTTC.

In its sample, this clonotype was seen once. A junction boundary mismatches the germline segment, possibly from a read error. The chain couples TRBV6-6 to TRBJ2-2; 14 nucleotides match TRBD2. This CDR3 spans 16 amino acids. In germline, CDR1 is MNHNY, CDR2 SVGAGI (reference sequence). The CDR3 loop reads CASSSKGLAGAGELFF. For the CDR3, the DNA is TGTGCCAGCAGTTCCAAGGGACTAGCGGGAGCTGGGGAGCTCTTTTTT.

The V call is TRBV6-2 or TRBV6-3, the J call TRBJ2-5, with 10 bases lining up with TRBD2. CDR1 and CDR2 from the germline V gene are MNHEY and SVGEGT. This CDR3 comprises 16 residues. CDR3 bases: TGTAACAGCAGTTACAGGAGCGGGAGGGCCGGAGAGACCCAGTACTTC. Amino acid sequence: CNSSYRSGRAGETQYF.

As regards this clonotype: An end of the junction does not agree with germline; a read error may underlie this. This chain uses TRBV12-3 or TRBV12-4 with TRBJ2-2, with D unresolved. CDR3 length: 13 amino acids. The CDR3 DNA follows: TGTGTCAGCAGTTTCAGGAACACCTGGGAGCTGTTTTTT. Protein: CVSSFRNTWELFF.

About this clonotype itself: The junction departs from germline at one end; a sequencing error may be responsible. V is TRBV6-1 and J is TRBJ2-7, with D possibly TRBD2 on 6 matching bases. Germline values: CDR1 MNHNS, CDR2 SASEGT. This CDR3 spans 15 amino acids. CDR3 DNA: TGTGCCAGCAGTGGACGGTCTAGCGTCACCTATGAGCAGTACTTC. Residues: CASSGRSSVTYEQYF.

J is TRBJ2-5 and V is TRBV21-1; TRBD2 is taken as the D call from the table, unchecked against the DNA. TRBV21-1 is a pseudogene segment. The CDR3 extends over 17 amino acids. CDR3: CASSKVAEGGPDETQYF. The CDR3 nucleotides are TGTGCCAGCAGCAAAGTTGCTGAGGGAGGGCCGGATGAGACCCAGTACTTC.

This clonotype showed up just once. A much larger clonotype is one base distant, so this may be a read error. For the CDR3, the DNA is TGTGCCAGCAGTGACAGAACAGCGGGAGGGGCAGATACGCAGTATTTT. Amino acid sequence: CASSDRTAGGADTQYF. V is TRBV6-4 and J is TRBJ2-3; 10 bases map to TRBD2. V gave up 2 bases and J gave up 4 bases; unmatched junction bases: 6. Germline V CDR1 and CDR2: MRHNA, SNTAGT. This CDR3 is built from 16 residues.

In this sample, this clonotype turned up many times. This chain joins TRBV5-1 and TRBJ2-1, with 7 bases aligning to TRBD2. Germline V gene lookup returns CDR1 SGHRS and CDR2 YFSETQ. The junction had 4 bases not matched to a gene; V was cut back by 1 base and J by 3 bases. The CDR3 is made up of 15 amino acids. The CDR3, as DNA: TGCGCCAGCAGCTTGTGGGGGGAGGGCTACAATGAGCAGTTCTTC. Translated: CASSLWGEGYNEQFF.

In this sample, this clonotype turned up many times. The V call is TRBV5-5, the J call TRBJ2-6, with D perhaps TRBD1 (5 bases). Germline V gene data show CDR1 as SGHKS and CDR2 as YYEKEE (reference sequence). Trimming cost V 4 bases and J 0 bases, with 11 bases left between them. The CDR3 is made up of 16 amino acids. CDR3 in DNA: TGTGCCAGCAGCATGACAGCCCGCTCTGGGGCCAACGTCCTGACTTTC. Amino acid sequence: CASSMTARSGANVLTF.

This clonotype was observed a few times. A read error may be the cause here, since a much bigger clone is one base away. CDR3: CNVEDFRPPGTDTQYF. For the CDR3, the DNA is TGCAACGTTGAAGATTTTCGGCCCCCGGGCACAGATACGCAGTATTTT. This chain joins TRBV29-1 and TRBJ2-3; no clear D. The length of the CDR3 is 16 residues. CDR1 is SQVTM and CDR2 is ANQGSEA in the germline V gene.

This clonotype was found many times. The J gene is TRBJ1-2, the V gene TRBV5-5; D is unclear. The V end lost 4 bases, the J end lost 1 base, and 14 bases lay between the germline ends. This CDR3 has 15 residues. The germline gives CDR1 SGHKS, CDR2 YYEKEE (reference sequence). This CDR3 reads CASSPTGSHNYGYTF. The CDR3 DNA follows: TGTGCCAGCAGCCCGACCGGGAGCCATAACTATGGCTACACCTTC.

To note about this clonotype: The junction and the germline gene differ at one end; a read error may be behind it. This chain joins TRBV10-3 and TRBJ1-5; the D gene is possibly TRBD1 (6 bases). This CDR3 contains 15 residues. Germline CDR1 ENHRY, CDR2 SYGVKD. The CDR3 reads CAISESLQGDRPKHF. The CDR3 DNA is TGTGCCATCAGTGAGTCTTTACAGGGCGATCGGCCCAAGCATTTT.